This T cell receptor beta chain was retrieved from a study of CD8+CD57+ T cells in acquired aplastic anemia. Study summary: CD4+ and CD8+ cells, once sorted, gave DNA averaging approximately 3 ug. Mean read depth for CD4+ cells from healthy donors was about 9.9 million. Findings and limits, study-wide: Patients and controls shared under 30 CD8+ CDR3 sequences, highly expressed in patients. Controls and patients did not differ significantly in CD8+ Simpson's diversity.

According to the study, genomic DNA was the template for TCR beta VDJ and CDR3 profiling. TCRdb re-analysed the reads in MiXCR, keeping a single row per CDR3 protein. This sample yields 100,000 to 150,000 distinct CDR3 sequences, of which around 50% are seen a single time; about 2.5% belongs to the top ten. The germline V gene has CDR1 SGHRS and CDR2 YFSETQ. The CDR3 covers 16 residues. V was cut by 6 bases and J by 0 bases, with 17 bases left in between. The table lists this clonotype with many counts. The antigen remains undetermined. Sequenced input: sorted CD4+, CD8+, or CD8+CD57+ T cells (not recorded which) from PBMCs. This TCR derives from a human donor in good health, serving as a control. J is TRBJ2-3 and V is TRBV5-1; perhaps TRBD2 as D (7 bases). This CDR3 is CASMGGAYLSTDTQYF. In nucleotides, the CDR3 is TGCGCCAGCATGGGGGGGGCATACCTCAGCACAGATACGCAGTATTTT.